This TCR beta chain was captured in a study of OX40 agonist ivuxolimab in advanced cancers. This clone occurred once. Germline V lookup: CDR1 MDHEN, CDR2 SYDVKM. The CDR3 has 12 residues. Trimming took 2 bases from V and 6 from J, leaving 8 bases between them. The assay was immunoSEQ multiplex PCR, and TCRdb's table has in-frame clones only and misses some. The profile shows roughly 79,000 clones, 91% of them singletons. The TCR comes from an adult with an advanced solid tumor such as melanoma, head and neck, liver or kidney cancer. The V gene is TRBV28, the J gene TRBJ2-7; D call uncertain. The specimen comprised CD4+ or CD8+ T cells sorted from blood, sampled in a trial of the OX40 agonist ivuxolimab. The CDR3 protein is CASSLEYSEQYF. CDR3 DNA: TGTGCCAGCAGTTTAGAGTATTCCGAGCAGTACTTC.